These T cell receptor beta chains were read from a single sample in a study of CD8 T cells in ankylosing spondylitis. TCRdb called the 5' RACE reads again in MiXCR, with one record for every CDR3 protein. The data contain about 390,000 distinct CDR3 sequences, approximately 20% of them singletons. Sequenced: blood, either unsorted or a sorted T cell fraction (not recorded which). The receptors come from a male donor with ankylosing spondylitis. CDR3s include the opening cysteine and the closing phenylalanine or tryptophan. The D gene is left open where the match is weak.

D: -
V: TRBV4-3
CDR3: CASSQGDSTYEQYF

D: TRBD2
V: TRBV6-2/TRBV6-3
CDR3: CASKEAGRNTGELFF

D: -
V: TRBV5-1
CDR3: CASSEREFSSYNEQFF

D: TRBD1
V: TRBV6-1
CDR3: CASSRQGAQEDTQYF

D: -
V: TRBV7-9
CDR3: CASSFGASNTEAFF

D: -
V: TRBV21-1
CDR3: CASSNGTAAYEQYF

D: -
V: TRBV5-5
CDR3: CASSPTGQTDQPQHF

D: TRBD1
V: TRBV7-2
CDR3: CASSQDRGQNIQYF

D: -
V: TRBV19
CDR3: CASSTRLSPSTDTQYF

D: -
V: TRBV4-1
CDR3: CASSPDDGSSGNTIYF

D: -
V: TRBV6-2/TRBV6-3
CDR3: CASSWALPAGNTIYF

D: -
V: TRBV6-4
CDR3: CASSDRSKRGDQPQHF

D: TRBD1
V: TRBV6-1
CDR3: CASRLDRETYEQYF

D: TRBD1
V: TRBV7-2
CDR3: CASSPQGFDSPLHF

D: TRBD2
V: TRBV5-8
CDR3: CASSARTSGSFYEQYF

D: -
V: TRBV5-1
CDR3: CASSLLGLQETGELFF

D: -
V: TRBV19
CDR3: CASSIRQSGWDTQYF

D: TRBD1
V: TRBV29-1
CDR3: CSVGTGGNEKLFF

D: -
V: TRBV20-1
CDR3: CSARDLRGNTEAFF

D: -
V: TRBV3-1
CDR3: CASSQVSWGATEAFF

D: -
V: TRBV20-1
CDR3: CSARVSGTYEQYF

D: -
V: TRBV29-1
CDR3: CSVDPNNSGNTIYF

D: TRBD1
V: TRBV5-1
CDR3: CASSNIPGQGLTGELFF

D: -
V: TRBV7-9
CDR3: CASRLGTGTEAFF

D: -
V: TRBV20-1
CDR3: CSASPVAGTSYEQYF

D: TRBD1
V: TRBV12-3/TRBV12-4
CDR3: CASGQGYYEQYF

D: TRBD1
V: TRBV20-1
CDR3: CSASYRGNQPQHF

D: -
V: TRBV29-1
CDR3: CSVGPGIKNNEQFF

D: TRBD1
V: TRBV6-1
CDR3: CASREAGDRAGGYTF

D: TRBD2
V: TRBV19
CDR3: CASSIIGGSPLGTDTQYF

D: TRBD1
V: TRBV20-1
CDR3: CSVGGGYSNQPQHF

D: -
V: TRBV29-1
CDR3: CSVEIITSSYNEQFF

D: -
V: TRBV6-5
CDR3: CASSYDGRVLEQYF

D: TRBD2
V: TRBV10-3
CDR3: CAISELAGASYNEQFF

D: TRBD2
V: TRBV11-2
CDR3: CASSLVLAGVGGANVLTF

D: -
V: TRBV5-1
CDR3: CASSLETVYEQYF

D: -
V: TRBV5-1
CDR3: CASSRVQGRQTQYF

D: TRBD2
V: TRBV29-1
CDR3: CSVTRLAGRGFEQFF

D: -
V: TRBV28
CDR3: CASSRSESDQPQHF

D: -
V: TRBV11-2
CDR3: CVVSLGADTEAFF

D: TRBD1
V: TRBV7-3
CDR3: CASSRDTPGQGESEQFF

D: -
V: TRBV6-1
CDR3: CASRALWRENTGELFF

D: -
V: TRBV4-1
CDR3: CASSQTQVDEQYF

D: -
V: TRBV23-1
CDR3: CASSPLIGHSNQPQHF

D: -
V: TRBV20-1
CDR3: CSARVGGLTEAFF

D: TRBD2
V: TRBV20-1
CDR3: CSASLAGSYEQYF

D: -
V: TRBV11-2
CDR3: CASSLAPIAGELFF

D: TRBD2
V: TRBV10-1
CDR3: CASSGSSGTYQEQFF

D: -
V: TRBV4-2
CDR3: CASSQDTGSAAYEQYF

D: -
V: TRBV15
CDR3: CATSRDPGFGVSEAFF

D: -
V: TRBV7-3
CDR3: CASSSGHQETQYF

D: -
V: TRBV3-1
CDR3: CASSQVPYEQYF

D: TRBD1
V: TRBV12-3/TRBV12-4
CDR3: CASTGQGPNTEAFF

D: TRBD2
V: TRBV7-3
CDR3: CASSISRTTSAANTGELFF

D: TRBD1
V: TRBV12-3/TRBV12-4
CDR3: CASSATGGRTEAFF

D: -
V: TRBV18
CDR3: CASSPLISGNTIYF

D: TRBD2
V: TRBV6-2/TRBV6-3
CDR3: CAIKRDGALYNEQFF

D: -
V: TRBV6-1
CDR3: CASTEGREDQPQHF

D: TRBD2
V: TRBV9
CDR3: CASSPWTSNTGELFF

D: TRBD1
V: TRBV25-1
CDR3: CASTHLRQGGTQYF